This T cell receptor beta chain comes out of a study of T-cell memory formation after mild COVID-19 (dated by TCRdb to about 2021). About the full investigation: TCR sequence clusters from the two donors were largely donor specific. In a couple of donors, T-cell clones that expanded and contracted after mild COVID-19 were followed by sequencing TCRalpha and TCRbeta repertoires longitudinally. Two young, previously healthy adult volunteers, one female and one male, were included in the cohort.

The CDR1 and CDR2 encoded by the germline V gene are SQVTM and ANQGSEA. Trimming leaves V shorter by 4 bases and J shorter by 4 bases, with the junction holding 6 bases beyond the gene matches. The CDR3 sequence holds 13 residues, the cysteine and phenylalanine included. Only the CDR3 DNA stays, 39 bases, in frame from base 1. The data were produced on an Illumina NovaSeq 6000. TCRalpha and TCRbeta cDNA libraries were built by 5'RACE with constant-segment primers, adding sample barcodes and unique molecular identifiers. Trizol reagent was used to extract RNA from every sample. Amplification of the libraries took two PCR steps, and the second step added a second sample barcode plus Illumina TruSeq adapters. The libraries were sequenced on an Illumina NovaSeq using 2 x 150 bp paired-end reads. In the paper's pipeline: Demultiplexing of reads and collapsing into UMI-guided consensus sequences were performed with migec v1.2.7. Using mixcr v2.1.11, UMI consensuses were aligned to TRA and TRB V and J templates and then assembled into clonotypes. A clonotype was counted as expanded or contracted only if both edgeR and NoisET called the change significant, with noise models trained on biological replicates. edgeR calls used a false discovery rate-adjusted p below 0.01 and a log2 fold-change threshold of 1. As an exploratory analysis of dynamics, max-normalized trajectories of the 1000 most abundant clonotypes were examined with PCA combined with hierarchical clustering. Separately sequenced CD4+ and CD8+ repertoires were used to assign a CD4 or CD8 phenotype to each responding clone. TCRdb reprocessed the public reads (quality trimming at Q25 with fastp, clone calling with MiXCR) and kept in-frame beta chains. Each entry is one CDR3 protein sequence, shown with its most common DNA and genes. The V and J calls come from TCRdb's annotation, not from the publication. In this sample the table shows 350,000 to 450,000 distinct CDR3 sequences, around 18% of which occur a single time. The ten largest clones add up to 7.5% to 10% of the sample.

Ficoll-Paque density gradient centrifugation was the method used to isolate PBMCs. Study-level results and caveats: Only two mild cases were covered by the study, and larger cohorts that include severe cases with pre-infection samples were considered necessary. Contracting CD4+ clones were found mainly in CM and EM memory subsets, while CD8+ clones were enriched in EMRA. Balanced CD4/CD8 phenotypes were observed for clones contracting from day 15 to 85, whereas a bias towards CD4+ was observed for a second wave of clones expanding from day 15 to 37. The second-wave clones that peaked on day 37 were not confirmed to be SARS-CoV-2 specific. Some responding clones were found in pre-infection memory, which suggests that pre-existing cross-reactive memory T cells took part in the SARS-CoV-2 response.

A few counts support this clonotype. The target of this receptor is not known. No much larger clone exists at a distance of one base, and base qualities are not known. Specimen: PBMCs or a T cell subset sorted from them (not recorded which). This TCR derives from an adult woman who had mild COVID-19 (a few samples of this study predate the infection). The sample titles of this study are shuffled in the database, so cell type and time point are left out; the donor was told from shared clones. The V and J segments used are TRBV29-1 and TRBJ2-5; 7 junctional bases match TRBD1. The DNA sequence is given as TGCAGCGTTGTGAAAGGGGGCGCAGAGACCCAGTACTTC. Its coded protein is CSVVKGGAETQYF.